Below are 7 T cell receptor beta chains sequenced from a single sample in a study of blood T cell repertoires in COVID-19 (dated by TCRdb to 2020 to 2021). The library was generated by the immunoSEQ multiplex PCR assay. TCRdb took over this immuneACCESS table, retaining in-frame rearrangements with V and J assigned. Such tables are incomplete; in checked studies, under half of the missing clones stem from an unresolved V gene, and the remainder is unexplained. For this sample the table gives 190,000 or so clones, of which more than 70% were detected only once. Of the sample, around 8.6% is held by the ten largest clones. Specimen: PBMCs or T cells enriched from blood (not recorded which). The receptors originated from a woman aged 30 to 39 who had recovered from COVID-19.

V usage is TRBV5-1 and J usage is TRBJ2-3, with 7 bases matching TRBD2. The CDR3 contains 15 residues. J gave up 3 bases and V 4 bases, and 8 bases lay outside the gene matches. Germline V lookup: CDR1 SGHRS, CDR2 YFSETQ. In nucleotides, the CDR3 is TGCGCCAGCAGCGGCGGGAGCCAAGTTACAGATACGCAGTATTTT. Protein sequence: CASSGGSQVTDTQYF.

This clone showed up just once. The chain has TRBV7-9 and TRBJ1-3, with TRBD1 matching over 9 bases. Germline-derived CDR1 and CDR2 are SEHNR and FQNEAQ (reference sequence). The CDR3 extends over 17 amino acids. With V trimmed by 3 bases and J by 0 bases, 6 bases remained unmatched. This chain's CDR3 is CASSFTGTGFSGNTIYF. The DNA for the CDR3 is TGTGCCAGCAGCTTCACCGGGACAGGGTTCTCTGGAAACACCATATATTTT.

The chain is built from TRBV15 and TRBJ1-2; possible D gene TRBD1, 5 bases. The CDR3 spans 12 residues. Looked up from germline, CDR1 is LNHNV and CDR2 is YYDKDF (reference sequence). V lost 2 bases and J 8 bases, leaving 9 bases between the germline ends. CDR3 region: CATSRQGGGYTF. The CDR3 DNA follows: TGTGCCACCAGCAGACAGGGAGGCGGCTACACCTTC.

V gene TRBV5-6 combines with J gene TRBJ1-1; maybe TRBD1 (6 bases). V gave up 3 bases and J gave up 1 base, with 10 bases separating them. Germline V CDR1 and CDR2: SGHDT, YYEEEE. The length of the CDR3 is 14 residues. CDR3 nucleotides: TGTGCCAGCAGCTCCGGACAGAGGAACACTGAAGCTTTCTTT. Protein product: CASSSGQRNTEAFF. The full variable domain, with the rest looked up from reference TRBV5-6 and TRBJ1-1, is DAGVTQSPTHLIKTRGQQVTLRCSPKSGHDTVSWYQQALGQGPQFIFQYYEEEERQRGNFPDRFSGHQFPNYSSELNVNALLLGDSALYLCASSSGQRNTEAFFGQGTRLTVV.

This sequence joins TRBV18 and TRBJ1-1, with D maybe TRBD1 (5 bases). This CDR3 region has 14 residues. The germline V gene encodes CDR1 KGHSH and CDR2 LQKENI. V was cut by 5 bases and J by 3 bases, with 13 bases left in between. The CDR3 bases are TGTGCCAGCTCAACATCCGAAGGGGACACTGAAGCTTTCTTT. Amino acid sequence: CASSTSEGDTEAFF.

The gene calls are TRBV3-1 (or the pseudogene TRBV3-2) and TRBJ2-2; 8 positions agree with TRBD2. Germline CDR1 LGHDT, CDR2 YNNKEL (reference sequence). CDR3 length: 17 amino acids. V gave up 0 bases and J gave up 4 bases; unmatched junction bases: 7. CDR3: CASSQDLRLAGTGELFF. The CDR3 nucleotides are TGTGCCAGCAGCCAAGATTTGAGGCTAGCGGGCACCGGGGAGCTGTTTTTT.

This clone was found once. V is TRBV10-3 and J is TRBJ2-2; TRBD1 matches at 9 bases. The CDR3 spans 15 residues. Germline V gives CDR1 ENHRY, CDR2 SYGVKD. The J segment lost 6 bases and the V segment lost 2 bases, leaving 4 bases of the junction unmatched. CDR3: CAISETGGESGELFF. Here the CDR3 DNA reads TGTGCCATCAGTGAGACAGGGGGCGAGTCCGGGGAGCTGTTTTTT.